The TCR beta chain under discussion was sequenced for a study of T cell repertoires in cytomegalovirus infection. Study results and limitations: The response measured ex vivo was dominated by TCR beta clonotypes (HLA-C-restricted and CMV-specific).

TCRdb reprocessed the reads via MiXCR and lists one record per CDR3 protein. The sample carries over 450,000 distinct CDR3 sequences, approximately 10% recorded once. There are a few counts of this clonotype. Its antigen is unknown. The germline gives CDR1 SGHRS, CDR2 YFSETQ. Losses at the gene ends were 0 bases for V and 5 bases for J; bases not matched to a gene: 7. CDR3 length: 16 amino acids. The receptor comes from a human donor in good health (CMV status not recorded). Some clones in this sample may be carry-over from other donors' samples. Source material: PBMCs. The chain combines TRBV5-1 with TRBJ1-1, with 10 bases that match TRBD1. The CDR3 nucleotides are TGCGCCAGCAGCTTGGGGGACAGGGGATCGTGGACTGAAGCTTTCTTT. Translating gives CASSLGDRGSWTEAFF.